The rows below give T cell receptor beta chains drawn from one sample of a study of T-cell memory formation after mild COVID-19. TCRdb recomputed calls from the 5' RACE reads with MiXCR, one row per CDR3 protein. The sample consists of some 120,000 distinct CDR3 sequences, around 15% of them appearing once. Specimen: PBMCs or a T cell subset sorted from them (not recorded which). The receptors shown here come from a young man who had mild COVID-19 (a few samples of this study predate the infection). Cell type and time point are not known. Both conserved end residues are part of each CDR3.

cdr3_length j_call v_call cdr3_aa
14 TRBJ2-5 TRBV5-4 CASSYDRDQETQYF
13 TRBJ2-3 TRBV15 CATRGAGRDTQYF
12 TRBJ2-1 TRBV11-3 CASSRGGDEQFF
14 TRBJ1-6 TRBV7-3 CASSSSGGNSPLHF
15 TRBJ2-7 TRBV6-1 CASRPGDRGGYEQYF
18 TRBJ1-1 TRBV6-5 CASTYSVTGTGLYTEAFF
13 TRBJ2-5 TRBV12-3/TRBV12-4 CASTSMGGETQYF
17 TRBJ2-6 TRBV5-1 CASSAGQGAFGANVLTF
16 TRBJ2-7 TRBV5-1 CASNTGKAGGPYEQYF
15 TRBJ2-3 TRBV7-8 CATLPRSRSTDTQYF
19 TRBJ2-2 TRBV29-1 CSVGRRIGPGQVNTGELFF
17 TRBJ2-1 TRBV24-1 CATSEPGQLSSYNEQFF
15 TRBJ2-1 TRBV9 CASSVVPSGGTEQFF
14 TRBJ2-3 TRBV7-2 CASSMRTGTDTQYF
14 TRBJ2-7 TRBV4-3 CASSQEYLSYEQYF
14 TRBJ2-1 TRBV30 CAGTTGSSYNEQFF
14 TRBJ1-6 TRBV5-6 CASSLGLGGSPLHF
16 TRBJ2-1 TRBV5-1 CASSPLAVYSYNEQFF
16 TRBJ2-1 TRBV6-6 CASSPWTGSSYNEQFF
17 TRBJ2-1 TRBV20-1 CSARDRFRVGQYNEQFF
17 TRBJ2-5 TRBV4-3 CASSQGRPGSAQETQYF
15 TRBJ2-1 TRBV6-2/TRBV6-3 CASSYLGGENNEQFF
14 TRBJ2-5 TRBV5-1 CASSLVSSRETQYF
15 TRBJ1-2 TRBV7-2 CASSSPGGGGYGYTF
11 TRBJ1-3 TRBV12-3/TRBV12-4 CASSPRNTIYF
11 TRBJ2-7 TRBV29-1 CSVGEAYEQYF
12 TRBJ1-2 TRBV6-5 CASSYGQGRVTF
13 TRBJ2-5 TRBV2 CASNGGYQETQYF
15 TRBJ1-2 TRBV2 CASSELVQGANGYTF
13 TRBJ1-1 TRBV20-1 CSASQGQPTEAFF
13 TRBJ2-1 TRBV20-1 CSASSGLGNEQFF
15 TRBJ2-1 TRBV7-2 CASSPDRGTYNEQFF
17 TRBJ1-6 TRBV4-2 CASSQPGTGAGESPLHF
15 TRBJ2-1 TRBV4-3 CASSQDWGSRNEQFF
14 TRBJ2-5 TRBV7-2 CASSFQRGGETQYF
13 TRBJ2-3 TRBV24-1 CATSDGLGYTQYF
14 TRBJ2-1 TRBV7-3 CASSLGRWGNEQFF
15 TRBJ2-1 TRBV7-2 CASSPESGSVNEQFF
17 TRBJ2-1 TRBV6-5 CASSYSVAGGAYNEQFF
13 TRBJ2-7 TRBV7-2 CASSLDRGPEQYF
16 TRBJ2-2 TRBV5-1 CASQRSGTGSTGELFF